This T cell receptor beta chain was captured in a study of T cells in Graves' hyperthyroidism and ophthalmopathy. The TCR beta CDR3 regions underwent amplification using RNA transcripts as the source. RT-PCR in the first round (using the HTBI primer set) targeted the TCR CDR3. MiXCR, run by TCRdb on the multiplex PCR reads, gives a single entry per CDR3 protein. The sample lists about half a million distinct CDR3 sequences, less than 25% occurring once. This clonotype came up many times. Its specificity is unknown. Study-level findings and limits: Most thyroid clonotypes that were expanded above 0.001 also turned up in blood.

The material sequenced was blood. This TCR was sampled from a man in his late teens or twenties with Graves' hyperthyroidism.

DNA for the CDR3: TGTGCCAGCAGTTACTCCTCCGGGACAGGGGGACAAGAGACCCAGTACTTC. Translation: CASSYSSGTGGQETQYF. The rearrangement links TRBV6-5 to TRBJ2-5; the match to TRBD1 covers 11 bases. Germline CDR1 and CDR2: MNHEY and SVGAGI. This CDR3 contains 17 residues. V was pared by 0 bases and J by 2 bases, with 5 bases of the junction left unmatched.